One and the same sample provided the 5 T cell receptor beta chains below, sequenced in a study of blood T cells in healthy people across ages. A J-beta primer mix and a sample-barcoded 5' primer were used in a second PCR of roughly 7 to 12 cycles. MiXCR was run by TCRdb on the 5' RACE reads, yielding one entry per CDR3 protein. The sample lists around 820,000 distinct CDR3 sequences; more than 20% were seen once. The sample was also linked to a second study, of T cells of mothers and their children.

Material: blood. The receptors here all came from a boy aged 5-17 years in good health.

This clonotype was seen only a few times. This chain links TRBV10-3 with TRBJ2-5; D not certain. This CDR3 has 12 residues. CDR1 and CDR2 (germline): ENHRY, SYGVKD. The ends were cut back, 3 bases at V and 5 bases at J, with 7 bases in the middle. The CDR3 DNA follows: TGTGCCATCAGTGACCCCGGGGAGACCCAGTACTTC. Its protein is CAISDPGETQYF.

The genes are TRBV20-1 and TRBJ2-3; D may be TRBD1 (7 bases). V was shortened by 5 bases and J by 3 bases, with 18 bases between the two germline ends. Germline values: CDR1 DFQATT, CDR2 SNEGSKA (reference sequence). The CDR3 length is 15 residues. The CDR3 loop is CSAVRGAGSTDTQYF. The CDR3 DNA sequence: TGCAGTGCTGTCAGGGGGGCGGGTTCGACAGATACGCAGTATTTT.

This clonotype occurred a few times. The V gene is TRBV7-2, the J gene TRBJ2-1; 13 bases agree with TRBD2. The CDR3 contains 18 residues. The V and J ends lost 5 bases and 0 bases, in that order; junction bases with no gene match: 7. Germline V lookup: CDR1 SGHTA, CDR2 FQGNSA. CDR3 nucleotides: TGTGCCAGCAGCCTTCGACTAGCGGGAGGCCCCTCCTACAATGAGCAGTTCTTC. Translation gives CASSLRLAGGPSYNEQFF.

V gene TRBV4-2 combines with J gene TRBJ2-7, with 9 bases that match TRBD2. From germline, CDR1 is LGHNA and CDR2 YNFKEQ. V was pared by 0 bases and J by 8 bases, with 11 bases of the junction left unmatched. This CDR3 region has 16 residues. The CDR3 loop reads CASSQETGLAKYKQYF. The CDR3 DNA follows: TGTGCCAGCAGCCAAGAAACCGGACTAGCGAAGTACAAGCAGTACTTC.

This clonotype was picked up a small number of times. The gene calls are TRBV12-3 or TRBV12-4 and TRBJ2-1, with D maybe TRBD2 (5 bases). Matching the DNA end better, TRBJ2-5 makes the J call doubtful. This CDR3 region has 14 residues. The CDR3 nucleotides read TGTGCCAGCAGTTTAGCGGACCGGGGAAAGACCCAGTACTTC. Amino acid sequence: CASSLADRGKTQYF.